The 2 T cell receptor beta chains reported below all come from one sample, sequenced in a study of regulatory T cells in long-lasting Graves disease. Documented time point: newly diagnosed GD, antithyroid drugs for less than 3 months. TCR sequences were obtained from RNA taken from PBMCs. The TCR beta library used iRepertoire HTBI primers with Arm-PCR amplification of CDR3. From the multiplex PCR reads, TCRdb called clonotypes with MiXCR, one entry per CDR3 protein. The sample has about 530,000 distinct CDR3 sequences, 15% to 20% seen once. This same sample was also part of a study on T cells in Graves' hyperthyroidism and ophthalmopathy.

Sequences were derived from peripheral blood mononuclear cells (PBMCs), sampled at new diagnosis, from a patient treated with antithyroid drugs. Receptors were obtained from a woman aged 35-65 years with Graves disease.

CDR3 in amino acids: CASSLEGSRGYTF. The CDR3 DNA reads as TGTGCCAGCAGTTTAGAGGGGTCGCGAGGCTACACCTTC. The V gene is TRBV12-3 or TRBV12-4, the J gene TRBJ1-2, with D tentatively TRBD1 (5 bases). Trimming shortened V by 1 base and J by 8 bases, and 11 bases separated the two germline ends. The CDR3 contains 13 residues.

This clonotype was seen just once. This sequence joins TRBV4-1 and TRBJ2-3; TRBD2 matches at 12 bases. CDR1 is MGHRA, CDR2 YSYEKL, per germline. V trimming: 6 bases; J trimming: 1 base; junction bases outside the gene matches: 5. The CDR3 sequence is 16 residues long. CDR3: CASRDTSGGRTDTQYF. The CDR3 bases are TGCGCCAGCAGGGATACTAGCGGGGGGCGCACAGATACGCAGTATTTT.